These 26 T cell receptor beta chains originate from one sample sequenced in a study of cytomegalovirus exposure and HLA in healthy donors. The primer mix had 60 Vbeta and 13 Jbeta primers. Generated by immunoSEQ multiplex PCR, the TCRdb table keeps only in-frame clones and is missing some. The table records 95,000 to 150,000 clones, around 70% of them present only once. Material for sequencing was PBMCs. The source of these receptors is a woman between 35 and 50 years old in good health and CMV-seropositive.

This clone was seen a handful of times. J is TRBJ2-7 and V is TRBV7-7, with 8 bases matching TRBD2. CDR1 and CDR2 (germline): SSHAT, FNYEAQ (reference sequence). The ends lost 3 bases at V and 6 bases at J; junction bases unmatched: 7. The length of the CDR3 is 14 residues. CDR3 DNA sequence: TGTGCCAGCAGCTTGGTTCGGGGGGGCCCCGAGCAGTACTTC. The encoded protein is CASSLVRGGPEQYF. The full variable domain, with the rest looked up from reference TRBV7-7 and TRBJ2-7, is GAGVSQSPRYKVTKRGQDVTLRCDPISSHATLYWYQQALGQGPEFLTYFNYEAQPDKSGLPSDRFSAERPEGSISTLTIQRTEQRDSAMYRCASSLVRGGPEQYFGPGTRLTVT.

The chain combines TRBV6-5 with TRBJ1-2; TRBD1 agrees at 10 bases. CDR1 and CDR2 from the germline V gene are MNHEY and SVGAGI. V lost 6 bases and J lost 11; bases outside the gene matches: 9. CDR3 length equals 13 residues. The CDR3 reads CASRAPGQGKYTF. The CDR3, as DNA: TGTGCCAGCAGAGCTCCGGGACAGGGGAAGTACACCTTC.

The chain is built from TRBV25-1 and TRBJ2-3; D uncertain. V shed 8 bases and J shed 2 bases, with 11 bases lying between them. Germline V CDR1 and CDR2: MGHDK, SYGVNS. There are 13 residues in the CDR3. The chain's CDR3 is CASHNMITDTQYF. CDR3 in DNA: TGTGCCAGCCATAACATGATCACAGATACGCAGTATTTT.

The chain is built from TRBV5-1 and TRBJ2-5; 8 bases agree with TRBD2. The germline gives CDR1 SGHRS, CDR2 YFSETQ. The length of the CDR3 is 16 residues. V lost 1 base, J lost 1 base, and 6 bases stayed unmatched. The chain's CDR3 is CASSLMAGGLQETQYF. The CDR3 DNA sequence: TGCGCCAGCAGCTTGATGGCGGGGGGCCTCCAAGAGACCCAGTACTTC.

The CDR3 loop is CASSQEAGNTQYF. As DNA, the CDR3 is TGCGCCAGCAGCCAAGAAGCGGGGAATACGCAGTATTTT. The V gene is TRBV4-3, the J gene TRBJ2-3; 7 nucleotides match TRBD2. J lost 7 bases, V lost 0 bases, and 1 base had no gene match. The CDR3 is 13 amino acids. CDR1 and CDR2 from the germline V gene are LGHNA and YSLEER.

The V and J genes are TRBV7-2 and TRBJ1-2, with D tentatively TRBD1 (6 bases). There are 14 residues in the CDR3. The V end was cut by 0 bases, the J end by 5 bases, with 10 bases between. Per the germline V gene, CDR1 is SGHTA and CDR2 is FQGNSA. The CDR3 region is CASSLAYRDYGYTF. Written as DNA, the CDR3 is TGTGCCAGCAGCTTAGCATACAGGGATTATGGCTACACCTTC.

This clone was counted only a few times. The gene calls are TRBV10-3 and TRBJ1-4, with D possibly matching TRBD1 (6 bases). Trimming removed 3 bases from V and 8 bases from J, with 16 bases in between. Germline values: CDR1 ENHRY, CDR2 SYGVKD. This CDR3 has 15 residues. The CDR3 protein is CAISDPTGGREKLFF. The CDR3 coding sequence is TGTGCCATCAGTGACCCGACAGGCGGTCGGGAAAAACTGTTTTTT.

The rearrangement joins TRBV2 to TRBJ1-2, with 10 bases identical to TRBD1. Germline CDR1 SNHLY, CDR2 FYNNEI. Unmatched junction bases numbered 9, after V lost 6 bases and J lost 8 bases. This CDR3 spans 14 amino acids. CDR3 DNA: TGTGCCAGCAGAGCAACCGGGACAGGGGCCGGCTACACCTTC. Its protein product is CASRATGTGAGYTF.

This clone was detected a few times. V and J are TRBV7-8 and TRBJ1-4; TRBD1 is a possible D gene (6 bases). Germline-derived CDR1 and CDR2 are SGHVS and FQNEAQ. The CDR3 runs to 13 residues. Trimming cost V 5 bases and J 8 bases, with 12 bases left between them. CDR3 in amino acids: CASSGGREEKLFF. The CDR3 bases are TGTGCCAGCAGCGGGGGCCGAGAGGAAAAACTGTTTTTT.

The chain carries TRBV7-2 and TRBJ1-5; D is ambiguous. CDR1 and CDR2 (germline): SGHTA, FQGNSA. V was cut by 4 bases and J by 0 bases, with 13 bases left in between. The CDR3 spans 16 residues. CDR3 DNA sequence: TGTGCCAGCAGCTCCAACCGCGTAGATAGCAATCAGCCCCAGCATTTT. It codes for CASSSNRVDSNQPQHF.

The CDR3 nucleotides are TGTGCCAGCTCCCTTGAACAGGGGGGAGAGCAGTACTTC. Its translation is CASSLEQGGEQYF. The J gene is TRBJ2-7, the V gene TRBV18; 8 bases map to TRBD1. The CDR3 is 13 amino acids. CDR1 is KGHSH, CDR2 LQKENI, per germline. The V gene end was trimmed by 6 bases and the J gene end by 7 bases; junction bases not matched to a gene: 8.

This clone was detected only a few times. The rearrangement uses TRBV4-1 and TRBJ1-5, with no clear D. The CDR3 is 14 residues long. From germline, CDR1 is MGHRA and CDR2 YSYEKL. V was pared by 4 bases and J by 1 base, with 8 bases between. CDR3 sequence reads: CASSPDLSNQPQHF. As DNA, the CDR3 is TGCGCCAGCAGCCCCGACTTAAGCAATCAGCCCCAGCATTTT.

The sample holds a few counts of this clone. The V call is TRBV6-6, the J call TRBJ2-1, with D tentatively TRBD1 (6 bases). The CDR3 contains 11 residues. Between the trimmed V and J ends, which lost 6 bases and 11 bases, there was a span of 11 bases. CDR1 and CDR2 (germline): MNHNY, SVGAGI (reference sequence). CDR3 sequence: CASSTTGKQFF. The CDR3 region has the DNA TGTGCCAGCAGCACGACAGGCAAGCAGTTCTTC.

The V call is TRBV9, the J call TRBJ1-3; the D gene is possibly TRBD1 (5 bases). Germline loops: CDR1 SGDLS, CDR2 YYNGEE. V was trimmed by 0 bases and J by 5 bases, leaving 12 bases between them. The length of the CDR3 is 15 residues. DNA for the CDR3: TGTGCCAGCAGCGTAGCTGGGCAGGGCAGAAACACCATATATTTT. Translating gives CASSVAGQGRNTIYF.

The chain recombines TRBV7-8 with TRBJ1-2; the D gene is possibly TRBD1 (5 bases). The CDR3 has 15 amino acids. V was trimmed by 1 base and J by 10 bases, leaving 19 bases between them. In germline, CDR1 is SGHVS, CDR2 FQNEAQ. The CDR3 DNA is TGTGCCAGCAGCTTAGTGGCGGGGCGAGGTCGCGACTACACCTTC. This translates into CASSLVAGRGRDYTF.

CDR3 DNA sequence: TGTGCCAGCAGCTTGACTAGCGGGGGTGCTGGGGGTGAGCAGTTCTTC. Amino acid sequence: CASSLTSGGAGGEQFF. The chain carries TRBV7-6 and TRBJ2-1, with TRBD2 identical over 12 bases. J gave up 9 bases and V 3 bases, and 9 bases lay outside the gene matches. From germline, CDR1 is SGHVS and CDR2 FNYEAQ. This CDR3 contains 16 residues.

This rearrangement joins TRBV4-3 to TRBJ2-3; 7 bases match TRBD2. The V gene's germline CDR1 is LGHNA and CDR2 YSLEER. The CDR3 covers 15 residues. V shed 1 base, J shed 2 bases, and the junction held 3 bases outside the gene matches. The CDR3 DNA follows: TGCGCCAGCAGCCAAGCCGGGGGGTACACAGATACGCAGTATTTT. This gives the protein CASSQAGGYTDTQYF.

This clone has a single count. The V and J genes are TRBV11-3 and TRBJ2-3; possible D gene TRBD1, 6 bases. Trimming pared 3 bases from V and 5 bases from J, leaving 6 bases between. This CDR3 region has 12 residues. Germline CDR1 reads SGHNT; CDR2 reads YENEEA. The CDR3 sequence is CASSLDRDTQYF. CDR3 sequence (DNA): TGTGCCAGCAGCTTGGACAGAGATACGCAGTATTTT.

The chain employs TRBV9 and TRBJ2-5, with D possibly being TRBD2 (5 bases). The germline V and J ends were trimmed by 0 bases and 5 bases, with 14 bases remaining between them. This CDR3 region has 15 residues. CDR1 and CDR2 from the germline V gene are SGDLS and YYNGEE. The CDR3 region is CASSVGSGLGETQYF. Here the CDR3 DNA reads TGTGCCAGCAGCGTAGGGTCGGGGTTAGGCGAGACCCAGTACTTC.

V usage is TRBV7-9 and J usage is TRBJ2-7, with TRBD2 as a possible D gene (5 bases). The CDR3 extends over 12 amino acids. Deletions cut 5 bases from V and 6 bases from J, with 11 bases between. CDR1 is SEHNR, CDR2 FQNEAQ, per germline (reference sequence). The CDR3 region has the DNA TGTGCCAGCAGCCCAAGCCGGGGCGAGCAGTACTTC. Its translation: CASSPSRGEQYF. The complete variable domain, with remaining parts taken from reference TRBV7-9 and TRBJ2-7, reads DTGVSQNPRHKITKRGQNVTFRCDPISEHNRLYWYRQTLGQGPEFLTYFQNEAQLEKSRLLSDRFSAERPKGSFSTLEIQRTEQGDSAMYLCASSPSRGEQYFGPGTRLTVT.

This clone showed up just once. V and J are TRBV7-8 and TRBJ1-3; the D gene is possibly TRBD1 (6 bases). This CDR3 spans 15 amino acids. The germline gives CDR1 SGHVS, CDR2 FQNEAQ. Trimming took off 2 bases at V and 9 bases at J, with 17 bases between the two ends. In DNA, the CDR3 is TGTGCCAGCAGCTTAAGGCGGGGGCAGCGGGCCACCATATATTTT. Residues: CASSLRRGQRATIYF. Together with reference TRBV7-8 and TRBJ1-3, the CDR3 gives the full variable domain: GAGVSQSPRYKVAKRGQDVALRCDPISGHVSLFWYQQALGQGPEFLTYFQNEAQLDKSGLPSDRFFAERPEGSVSTLKIQRTQQEDSAVYLCASSLRRGQRATIYFGEGSWLTVV.

The V gene is TRBV4-3, the J gene TRBJ1-1; D is uncertain. The V gene's germline CDR1 is LGHNA and CDR2 YSLEER. CDR3 length equals 13 residues. V lost 4 bases, J lost 0 bases, and 6 bases lay in between. The DNA of the CDR3 is TGCGCCAGCAGCCTCGACTTGAACACTGAAGCTTTCTTT. Its protein product is CASSLDLNTEAFF.

This chain links TRBV5-6 with TRBJ1-1, with 7 bases fitting TRBD1. CDR1 is SGHDT and CDR2 is YYEEEE in the germline V gene. Germline trimming cut 3 bases from V and 6 bases from J; bases unmatched to any gene: 8. This CDR3 region has 14 residues. CDR3 in DNA: TGTGCCAGCAGCTCCAAATACAGGGGTTCTGAAGCTTTCTTT. Translating gives CASSSKYRGSEAFF.

CDR3 loop: CASSLAYSQETQYF. The CDR3 DNA sequence: TGCGCCAGCAGCTTGGCCTACAGCCAAGAGACCCAGTACTTC. The chain links TRBV5-1 to TRBJ2-5; D call uncertain. The length of the CDR3 is 14 residues. The V end was cut by 0 bases, the J end by 1 base, with 7 bases between. Per the germline V gene, CDR1 is SGHRS and CDR2 is YFSETQ.

This chain joins TRBV5-8 and TRBJ1-5; D unresolved. Trimming cost V 0 bases and J 1 base, with 11 bases left between them. CDR3 size: 16 residues. Per germline, CDR1 SGHTS and CDR2 YDEGEE. CDR3 DNA sequence: TGTGCCAGCAGCTTGGCCGGTTGGAGAAGCAATCAGCCCCAGCATTTT. This sequence encodes CASSLAGWRSNQPQHF. Combining the CDR3 with reference TRBV5-8 and TRBJ1-5 gives the whole variable domain EAGVTQSPTHLIKTRGQQATLRCSPISGHTSVYWYQQALGLGLQFLLWYDEGEERNRGNFPPRFSGRQFPNYSSELNVNALELEDSALYLCASSLAGWRSNQPQHFGDGTRLSIL.

The chain couples TRBV4-3 to TRBJ1-1; possibly TRBD1 for D (5 bases). The V and J ends lost 1 base and 3 bases respectively, with 9 bases between them. Germline V lookup: CDR1 LGHNA, CDR2 YSLEER. The CDR3 contains 14 residues. The CDR3, as DNA: TGCGCCAGCAGCCAAGGGGGCAGCCACACTGAAGCTTTCTTT. Protein product: CASSQGGSHTEAFF.